This T cell receptor beta chain is drawn from a study of T cell responses to AZD1222 COVID-19 vaccine. Study in general: Researchers grouped second doses given at about 4 or about 12 weeks into one pool.

This clone was detected only once. Antigen: not known. This CDR3 has 15 amino acids. Per germline, CDR1 LGHDT and CDR2 YNNKEL (reference sequence). The ends were cut back, 2 bases at V and 3 bases at J, with 13 bases in the middle. Method: immunoSEQ multiplex PCR; TCRdb's copy keeps in-frame clones and lacks some. The data contain some 200,000 clones, around 92% of them seen just once; the ten biggest clones take up roughly 10%. General study points: Donors in the cohort were predominantly white British and more often female, and clonal diversity was possibly underestimated. A reported finding is that nearly half of spike-specific TCRs target unmutated variant regions. Receipt of two AZD1222 doses was followed by a rise in Spike-specific TCR breadth and depth.

The sequence was collected from an adult in good health. The sequencing used peripheral blood, collected on day 0 of AZD1222 vaccination. The V gene is TRBV3-1 (or the pseudogene TRBV3-2), the J gene TRBJ1-2; no clear D gene. CDR3 region: CASSQRGGEYYGYTF. In DNA form, the CDR3 reads TGTGCCAGCAGCCAACGAGGAGGTGAATACTATGGCTACACCTTC.